This TCR beta chain is from a study of T cells after yellow fever vaccination. There are a few counts of this clonotype. Antigen specificity is unknown. Points from the study as a whole: Repertoires obtained by FACS sorting could include abundant clonotypes that entered as contaminants from the bulk population. In post-booster samples, most primary-vaccination clones reappeared (under 98% CD4, about 91% CD8).

The CDR3 is 16 residues long. Germline values: CDR1 ENHRY, CDR2 SYGVKD. The trim removed 0 bases at V and 4 bases at J, leaving 4 bases unmatched. A 5'RACE template-switching step, the method used to make TCR cDNA, added a universal primer site and UMIs. One entry per CDR3 protein, called by TCRdb with MiXCR from the 5' RACE reads. The sample lists roughly 500,000 distinct CDR3 sequences, about 19% seen once, with 14% in the top ten. The receptor comes from a man aged 30 to 39 who received the YFV17D yellow fever vaccine. This material consisted of PBMCs, taken 15 days after the yellow fever booster vaccination. The rearrangement links TRBV10-3 to TRBJ2-1; 9 bases fit TRBD2. Here the CDR3 DNA reads TGTGCCATCAGTGAGTCCGTGACTAGCGGATACAATGAGCAGTTCTTC. Translating gives CAISESVTSGYNEQFF.